Listed here are 24 T cell receptor beta chains from one sample, sequenced in a study of glioma-infiltrating T cells. TCR alpha and beta CDR3 regions were amplified from RNA using iRepertoire nested multiplex PCR. TCRdb reprocessed the multiplex PCR reads via MiXCR and lists one record per CDR3 protein. Of about 130,000 distinct CDR3 sequences in the sample, about 22% were seen once. The sequencing input was glioma tissue, nonneoplastic brain tissue, or PBMCs (not recorded which). All receptors come from a human donor with low-grade glioma or glioblastoma, undergoing nonglioma brain surgery, or in good health (not recorded which).

This clonotype has only a few counts. The chain carries TRBV19 and TRBJ2-1; 8 bases align to TRBD2. The CDR3 consists of 16 residues. V dropped 2 bases and J dropped 0; count of bases not matched to a gene: 3. Germline values: CDR1 LNHDA, CDR2 SQIVND (reference sequence). For the CDR3, the DNA is TGTGCCAGTAGTATACTCAGCGGGAGCTCCTACAATGAGCAGTTCTTC. Its translation is CASSILSGSSYNEQFF.

In its sample, this clonotype was seen a few times. The CDR3 loop is CASSPPGVTDTQYF. The CDR3 DNA is TGTGCCAGCTCACCACCGGGAGTGACAGATACGCAGTATTTT. The chain is built from TRBV18 and TRBJ2-3, with a tentative D call TRBD2 (5 bases). The CDR3 covers 14 residues. The V end lost 0 bases, the J end lost 3 bases, and 7 bases lay between the germline ends. CDR1 KGHSH and CDR2 LQKENI come from the germline V gene.

A few counts support this clonotype. This sequence joins TRBV28 and TRBJ2-1, with 15 bases lining up with TRBD2. CDR3 size: 17 residues. The trim removed 3 bases at V and 7 bases at J, leaving 7 bases unmatched. Germline V gene data show CDR1 as MDHEN and CDR2 as SYDVKM. CDR3 in amino acids: CASSLRTSGGAGNEQFF. The CDR3 nucleotides read TGTGCCAGCAGTTTGCGGACTAGCGGGGGGGCCGGTAATGAGCAGTTCTTC.

This clonotype appeared many times. The chain carries TRBV6-1 and TRBJ1-1; 9 nucleotides line up with TRBD1. The V and J ends lost 6 bases and 0 bases, in that order; junction bases with no gene match: 14. The germline gives CDR1 MNHNS, CDR2 SASEGT. CDR3 length: 18 amino acids. CDR3 DNA: TGTGCCAGCAGGCGACTCCGGGACAGGGAATTTATGAACACTGAAGCTTTCTTT. Translating gives CASRRLRDREFMNTEAFF.

This clonotype has a handful of counts. The V call is TRBV12-5, the J call TRBJ2-1; 12 positions agree with TRBD2. The V segment lost 2 bases and the J segment 8 bases; nucleotides outside the gene matches: 4. Per germline, CDR1 LGHNT and CDR2 FRNRAP. The CDR3 is made up of 15 amino acids. CDR3 DNA: TGTGCTAGTGGTTTGCTACTAGCGGGGGGCTATGAGCAGTTCTTC. Translation: CASGLLLAGGYEQFF.

This clonotype was seen more than once but under ten times. The CDR3 loop is CSAKDRGQETQYF. CDR3 nucleotides: TGCAGTGCCAAGGACAGGGGGCAGGAGACCCAGTACTTC. The chain combines TRBV20-1 with TRBJ2-5; 11 bases match TRBD1. This CDR3 contains 13 residues. The V gene end was trimmed by 6 bases and the J gene end by 5 bases; junction bases not matched to a gene: 5. From germline, CDR1 is DFQATT and CDR2 SNEGSKA (reference sequence).

This chain connects TRBV7-9 to TRBJ2-1; 9 bases align to TRBD2. The V and J ends lost 5 bases and 5 bases, in that order; junction bases with no gene match: 4. This CDR3 spans 14 amino acids. Germline V gives CDR1 SEHNR, CDR2 FQNEAQ (reference sequence). CDR3 sequence: CASSQGGGDNEQFF. CDR3 coding DNA: TGTGCCAGCAGCCAAGGCGGGGGGGACAATGAGCAGTTCTTC.

The chain carries TRBV29-1 and TRBJ2-3; 7 bases match TRBD2. Per germline, CDR1 SQVTM and CDR2 ANQGSEA. Trimming at V came to 3 bases and at J to 1 base, leaving 7 bases not matched to a gene. This CDR3 comprises 15 residues. CDR3 DNA sequence: TGCAGCGTTGATCCCAGCGGGGAGGGCACAGATACGCAGTATTTT. This codes for CSVDPSGEGTDTQYF.

As for this clonotype: Since a much larger clone is just one base distant, this may be a read error. The V call is TRBV7-2, the J call TRBJ1-1, with D unresolved. Germline V gene sequence: CDR1 SGHTA, CDR2 FQGNSA. The CDR3 length is 14 residues. V lost 3 bases to trimming and J lost 3 bases, with 11 bases between them. As DNA, the CDR3 is TGTGCCAGCAGCTTGGCGGGCCTGGACACTGAAGCTTTCTTT. Amino acid sequence: CASSLAGLDTEAFF. The full variable domain, in which reference TRBV7-2 and TRBJ1-1 provide the parts outside the CDR3, is GAGVSQSPSNKVTEKGKDVELRCDPISGHTALYWYRQSLGQGLEFLIYFQGNSAPDKSGLPSDRFSAERTGGSVSTLTIQRTQQEDSAVYLCASSLAGLDTEAFFGQGTRLTVV.

This clonotype has only a few counts. With a much larger clone just one base away, this may be a read error. The rearrangement joins TRBV6-5 to TRBJ1-5, with TRBD1 as a possible D gene (6 bases). CDR1 and CDR2 from the germline V gene are MNHEY and SVGAGI. This CDR3 spans 15 amino acids. Here the CDR3 reads CACSYRRGGNQPQHF. CDR3 nucleotide sequence: TGTGCCTGCAGTTACCGCAGGGGAGGCAATCAGCCCCAGCATTTT.

This clonotype has ten or more counts. The chain combines TRBV6-2 or TRBV6-3 with TRBJ1-1; 7 nucleotides match TRBD1. V shed 2 bases and J 6 bases; nucleotides not matched to a gene: 9. This CDR3 comprises 15 residues. Looked up from germline, CDR1 is MNHEY and CDR2 is SVGEGT. The CDR3 is CASSYATGLAAEAFF. CDR3 DNA: TGTGCCAGCAGTTACGCGACAGGGTTGGCTGCTGAAGCTTTCTTT.

The table lists this clonotype with a few counts. The V gene is TRBV4-1, the J gene TRBJ2-6; the D gene could be TRBD1 or TRBD2 (5 bases each). The V gene lost 9 bases and the J gene lost 0 bases, with 18 bases spanning the gap. Germline V gene sequence: CDR1 MGHRA, CDR2 YSYEKL. CDR3 length: 17 residues. DNA of the CDR3: TGCGCCAGTCAGCCGGGGCTACTGAGCTCTGGGGCCAACGTCCTGACTTTC. The encoded protein is CASQPGLLSSGANVLTF.

V usage is TRBV18 and J usage is TRBJ2-7; D may match TRBD1 or TRBD2 (5 bases each). Germline values: CDR1 KGHSH, CDR2 LQKENI. CDR3 length equals 14 residues. The germline V and J ends were trimmed by 2 bases and 0 bases, with 8 bases remaining between them. The CDR3: CASSPSGSSYEQYV. CDR3 in DNA: TGTGCCAGCTCACCATCAGGGAGCTCCTACGAGCAGTACGTC.

The chain is built from TRBV2 and TRBJ2-3, with TRBD2 matching over 10 bases. CDR3 length: 15 residues. The V and J ends lost 7 bases and 2 bases, in that order; junction bases with no gene match: 6. From germline, CDR1 is SNHLY and CDR2 FYNNEI. The chain's CDR3 is CASTGTSVITDTQYF. The CDR3, as DNA: TGTGCCAGCACCGGGACTAGCGTTATCACAGATACGCAGTATTTT.

V and J are TRBV13 and TRBJ1-1; D is unresolved. The length of the CDR3 is 15 residues. The V gene lost 5 bases and the J gene lost 6 bases, with 19 bases spanning the gap. Looked up from germline, CDR1 is PRHDT and CDR2 is FYEKMQ (reference sequence). The CDR3 DNA is TGTGCCAGCAGCACTACAACGAGCGGGGTCCCTGAAGCTTTCTTT. It yields the protein CASSTTTSGVPEAFF.

This clonotype has more than one count but fewer than ten. The chain is built from TRBV10-3 and TRBJ1-2, with D maybe TRBD1 (6 bases). Germline V CDR1 and CDR2: ENHRY, SYGVKD. V dropped 3 bases and J dropped 2 bases, with 13 bases sitting between them. The CDR3 totals 15 residues. The CDR3 region is CAISDVEDRNYGYTF. In DNA, the CDR3 is TGTGCCATCAGTGATGTAGAGGACAGAAACTATGGCTACACCTTC.

This clonotype was counted only a few times. The rearrangement uses TRBV3-1 and TRBJ1-6; tentative D call: TRBD1 (5 bases). V was cut by 0 bases and J by 7 bases, with 10 bases left in between. The CDR3 has 15 amino acids. Germline loops: CDR1 LGHDT, CDR2 YNNKEL (reference sequence). CDR3 bases: TGTGCCAGCAGCCAAGAGTTCAGACAGAATTCACCCCTCCACTTT. It is translated as CASSQEFRQNSPLHF.

This chain connects TRBV7-3 to TRBJ1-5; tentatively, D is TRBD1 (5 bases). Trimming pared 4 bases from V and 5 bases from J, leaving 15 bases between. This CDR3 is 15 amino acids long. Germline V gene lookup returns CDR1 SGHTA and CDR2 FQGTGA. CDR3 in amino acids: CASSSGHSRDQPQHF. The CDR3 coding sequence is TGTGCCAGCAGCTCTGGACACTCCCGGGATCAGCCCCAGCATTTT.

The rearrangement links TRBV29-1 to TRBJ1-5; 10 nucleotides match TRBD1. Trimming cost V 4 bases and J 6 bases; bases outside gene matches: 9. The germline CDR1 and CDR2 sequences are SQVTM and ANQGSEA. The CDR3 sequence is 15 residues long. The DNA for the CDR3 is TGCAGCGTTGGAGTGGGACAGGGGATGGGTCAGCCCCAGCATTTT. It encodes CSVGVGQGMGQPQHF.

In its sample, this clonotype was seen a few times. At one end the junction does not follow the germline gene, possibly because of a read error. V gene TRBV6-1 combines with J gene TRBJ2-3; 7 bases are shared with TRBD2. The CDR3 spans 18 residues. Germline V gene data show CDR1 as MNHNS and CDR2 as SASEGT. The CDR3 region is CAISEFGASGTSTDTQYF. The CDR3 nucleotides are TGTGCCATCAGTGAGTTTGGTGCTAGCGGAACTAGCACAGATACGCAGTATTTT.

This clonotype was observed a few times. The rearrangement joins TRBV6-1 to TRBJ2-7; a possible D gene is TRBD1 (6 bases). V was shortened by 6 bases and J by 2 bases, with 14 bases between the two germline ends. This CDR3 is built from 14 residues. Germline V gene sequence: CDR1 MNHNS, CDR2 SASEGT. The CDR3 sequence: CASSEIDRPYEQYV. As DNA, the CDR3 is TGTGCCAGCAGCGAAATCGACAGGCCCTACGAGCAGTACGTC.

Ten or more counts support this clonotype. The chain recombines TRBV6-6 with TRBJ2-3, with 11 bases that match TRBD2. V gave up 0 bases and J gave up 0 bases; unmatched junction bases: 5. This CDR3 spans 18 amino acids. Germline CDR1 reads MNHNY; CDR2 reads SVGAGI (reference sequence). CDR3 sequence reads: CASSYSIPSGGSTDTQYF. The CDR3 coding sequence is TGTGCCAGCAGTTACTCGATACCTAGCGGGGGGAGCACAGATACGCAGTATTTT.

Note on this clonotype: This sequence may be a read error, since a much larger clone differs from it by one base. V is TRBV20-1 and J is TRBJ2-3, with D perhaps assigned TRBD1 or TRBD2 (5 bases each). Germline loops: CDR1 DFQATT, CDR2 SNEGSKA (reference sequence). The CDR3 length is 14 residues. The V end was cut by 3 bases, the J end by 6 bases, with 16 bases between. The CDR3 reads CSASPGPALDTQYF. The CDR3 nucleotides read TGCAGTGCTAGCCCGGGACCAGCGCTGGATACGCAGTATTTT.

About this clonotype itself: A much larger clone differs from this one at a single base, so this may be a read error. The chain combines TRBV27 with TRBJ2-7, with TRBD2 matching over 7 bases. V lost 7 bases, J lost 10 bases, and 10 bases stayed unmatched. Germline loops: CDR1 MNHEY, CDR2 SMNVEV (reference sequence). The CDR3 has 12 amino acids. The CDR3, as DNA: TGTGCCAGCATTCTAGCGGCGTCAACCCAGTACGTC. It specifies CASILAASTQYV.